This T cell receptor beta chain stems from a study of blood T cell repertoires in COVID-19. The CDR3 is made up of 13 amino acids. Germline V gives CDR1 MNHEY, CDR2 SVGAGI. Trimming pared 2 bases from V and 5 bases from J, leaving 9 bases between. Assay used: immunoSEQ multiplex PCR; TCRdb lists only in-frame clones, some missing. This sample has around 180,000 clones, with about four fifths found just once. V and J are TRBV6-5 and TRBJ1-2; D gene unclear. This TCR was recovered from a middle-aged man who had recovered from COVID-19. The material sequenced was PBMCs or T cells enriched from blood (not recorded which). In nucleotides, the CDR3 is TGTGCCAGCAGTTACGAATCGGAGTATGGCTACACCTTC. Protein: CASSYESEYGYTF.